This T cell receptor (beta chain) was identified during a study of metastatic and nonmetastatic thyroid tumors. All patients were treatment-naive before thyroid surgery. CDR1 and CDR2 (germline): DFQATT, SNEGSKA (reference sequence). With 0 bases removed from V and 2 bases from J, the gap between germline ends came to 12 bases. The CDR3 is made up of 15 amino acids. This clone came up many times. TCRdb re-processed the PCR reads through MiXCR. The table includes about 69,000 clones, about 14% detected once. The receptor comes from a male donor with papillary thyroid cancer or a benign thyroid nodule (not recorded which). Some clones in this sample may be carry-over from other donors' samples. The chain combines TRBV20-1 with TRBJ2-3; no reliable D call. The sequencing sample was made of blood. The CDR3 reads CSAREVDRLTDTQYF. CDR3 nucleotides: TGCAGTGCTAGAGAGGTGGACCGACTCACAGATACGCAGTATTTT.